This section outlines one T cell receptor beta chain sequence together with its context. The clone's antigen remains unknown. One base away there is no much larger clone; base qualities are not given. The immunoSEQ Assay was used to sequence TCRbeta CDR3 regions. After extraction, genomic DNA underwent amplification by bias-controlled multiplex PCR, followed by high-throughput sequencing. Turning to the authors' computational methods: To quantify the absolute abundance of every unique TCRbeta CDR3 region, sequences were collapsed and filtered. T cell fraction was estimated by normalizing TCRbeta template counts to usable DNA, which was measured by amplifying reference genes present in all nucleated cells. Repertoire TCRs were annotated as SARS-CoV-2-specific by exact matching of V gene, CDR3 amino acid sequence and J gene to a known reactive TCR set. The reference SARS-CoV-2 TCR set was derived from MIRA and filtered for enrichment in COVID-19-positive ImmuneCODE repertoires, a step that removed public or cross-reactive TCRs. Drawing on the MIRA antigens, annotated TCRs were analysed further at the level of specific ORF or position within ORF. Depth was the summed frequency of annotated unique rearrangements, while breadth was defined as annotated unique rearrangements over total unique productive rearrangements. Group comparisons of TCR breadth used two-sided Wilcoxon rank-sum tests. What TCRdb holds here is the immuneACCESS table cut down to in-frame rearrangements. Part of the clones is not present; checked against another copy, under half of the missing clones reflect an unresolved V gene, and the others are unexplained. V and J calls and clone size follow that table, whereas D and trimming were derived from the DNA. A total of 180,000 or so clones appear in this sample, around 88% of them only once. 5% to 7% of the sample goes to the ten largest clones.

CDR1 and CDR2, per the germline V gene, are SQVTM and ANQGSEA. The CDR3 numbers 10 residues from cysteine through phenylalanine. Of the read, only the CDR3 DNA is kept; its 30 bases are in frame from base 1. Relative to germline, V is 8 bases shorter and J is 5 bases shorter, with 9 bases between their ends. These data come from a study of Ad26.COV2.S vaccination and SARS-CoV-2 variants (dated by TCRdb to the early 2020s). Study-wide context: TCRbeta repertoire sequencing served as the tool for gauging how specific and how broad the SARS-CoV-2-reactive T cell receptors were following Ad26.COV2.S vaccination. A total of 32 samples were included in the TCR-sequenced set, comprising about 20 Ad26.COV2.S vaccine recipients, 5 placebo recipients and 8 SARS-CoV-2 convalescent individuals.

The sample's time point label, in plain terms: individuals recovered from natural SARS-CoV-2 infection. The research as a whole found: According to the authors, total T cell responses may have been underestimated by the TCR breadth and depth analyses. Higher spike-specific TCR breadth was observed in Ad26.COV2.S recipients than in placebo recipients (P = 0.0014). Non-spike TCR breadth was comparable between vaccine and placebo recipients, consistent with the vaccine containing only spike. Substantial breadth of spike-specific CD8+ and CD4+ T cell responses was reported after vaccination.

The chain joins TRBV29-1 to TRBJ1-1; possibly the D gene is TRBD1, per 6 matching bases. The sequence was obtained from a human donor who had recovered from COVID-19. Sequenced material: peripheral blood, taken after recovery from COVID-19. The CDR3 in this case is CSTRGTEAFF. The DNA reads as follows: TGCAGCACTAGGGGGACTGAAGCTTTCTTT.